This T cell receptor (beta chain) was recovered during a study of CD8+ T cells in alopecia areata. RNA, once extracted, was reverse transcribed into cDNA for use as the sequencing template. Method: immunoSEQ multiplex PCR; TCRdb's copy keeps in-frame clones and lacks some. The sample has 130,000 to 150,000 clones, about two thirds seen once. General study results and limits: In lesional scalp, particularly from alopecia totalis/universalis, clonality was higher than in normal scalp. Clarity of TCR sharing across patients fell short of that in mice, possibly HLA-related. There were also resident alphabeta T cells of normal skin sequenced in scalp samples.

The germline V gene encodes CDR1 PRHDT and CDR2 FYEKMQ (reference sequence). V lost 5 bases to trimming and J lost 7 bases, with 11 bases between them. The CDR3 runs 12 residues. This clone was recorded a few times. The antigen remains undetermined. The sequenced sample was CD8+ T cells sorted from blood. This TCR came from a human donor in good health. The chain recombines TRBV13 with TRBJ1-1; the D is unclear. The CDR3 nucleotides are TGTGCCAGCAGCGTTACGGGCGGTGAAGCTTTCTTT. Its protein product is CASSVTGGEAFF.